This T cell receptor beta chain came from a study of cytomegalovirus exposure and HLA in healthy donors. The study, taken as a whole, reports: In a later analysis, common viral pathogens appeared linked to several of the most significant clusters. What TCR beta sequences reportedly achieved was accurate prediction of HLA-A and HLA-B alleles in most subjects. One cluster of highly shared sequence variants probably arose as a sequencing artifact.

This CDR3 has 15 amino acids. J was trimmed by 2 bases and V by 1 base; bases with no gene match: 1. CDR1 is WSHSY, CDR2 SAAADI, per germline. Donors consisted of healthy bone marrow donors. Vbeta (60) and Jbeta (13) primers were used in the PCR. Generated by immunoSEQ multiplex PCR, the TCRdb table keeps only in-frame clones and is missing some. Of some 100,000 clones listed, 60% to 75% were seen once; the top ten hold about 9.4%. Worth noting for this clone: As yet, its antigen is unknown.

The TCR sequence derives from a man in his forties or fifties in good health and CMV-seronegative. J is TRBJ2-5 and V is TRBV10-2; 10 nucleotides align to TRBD2. Sequenced sample: PBMCs. The CDR3 sequence: CASSELAGGQETQYF. The CDR3 nucleotides read TGCGCCAGCAGTGAGTTAGCGGGGGGACAAGAGACCCAGTACTTC.